This is a list of T cell receptor beta chains from one sample in a study of a mutant IDH1 vaccine in newly diagnosed glioma. No cognate antigen is known for these TCRs. Repertoires were generated with immunoSEQ multiplex PCR, while TCRdb's copy carries only in-frame clones and drops some. The table shows fewer than 15,000 clones, with roughly 79% occurring only once. The source material was PBMCs, sampled from a glioma patient whose treatment included an IDH1 peptide vaccine. The source of these receptors is a woman aged 40 to 49 with glioma. The CDR3 runs from the conserved cysteine through the conserved F or W. Fields, in order: V gene, J gene, D gene, clone size, CDR3 protein, CDR3 DNA. A D gene is named only where the DNA matches it firmly. Only some rows state a clone size, as once, few, many or a class for expanded clones.

v_call: TRBV6-1
j_call: TRBJ2-1
d_call: NA
clone_size: NA
cdr3_aa: CASSVGDFEQFF
cdr3_nt: TGTGCCAGCAGCGTAGGGGATTTTGAGCAGTTCTTC

v_call: TRBV5-5
j_call: TRBJ1-1
d_call: NA
clone_size: NA
cdr3_aa: CASLDPGGETEAFF
cdr3_nt: TGTGCCAGCTTGGACCCGGGGGGGGAAACTGAAGCTTTCTTT

v_call: TRBV9
j_call: TRBJ1-2
d_call: NA
clone_size: NA
cdr3_aa: CASSGEGSLYGYTF
cdr3_nt: TGTGCCAGCAGTGGGGAAGGGTCTCTATATGGCTACACCTTC

v_call: TRBV28
j_call: TRBJ1-1
d_call: TRBD1
clone_size: few
cdr3_aa: CASSSTGPGAFF
cdr3_nt: TGTGCCAGCAGTTCGACAGGGCCTGGGGCTTTCTTT

v_call: TRBV5-6
j_call: TRBJ2-7
d_call: TRBD2
clone_size: NA
cdr3_aa: CASSLDPSGSGEYF
cdr3_nt: TGTGCCAGCAGCTTGGACCCTAGCGGGAGCGGGGAGTACTTC

v_call: TRBV10-3
j_call: TRBJ2-5
d_call: NA
clone_size: few
cdr3_aa: CAISEGVRIQETQYF
cdr3_nt: TGTGCCATCAGTGAAGGGGTCCGGATACAAGAGACCCAGTACTTC

v_call: TRBV5-4
j_call: TRBJ1-1
d_call: TRBD1
clone_size: NA
cdr3_aa: CASSLAGTVNTEAFF
cdr3_nt: TGTGCCAGCAGCTTGGCCGGGACAGTGAACACTGAAGCTTTCTTT

v_call: TRBV27
j_call: TRBJ1-2
d_call: NA
clone_size: NA
cdr3_aa: CASSLAPTDPYGYTF
cdr3_nt: TGTGCCAGCAGTTTAGCTCCGACAGACCCCTATGGCTACACCTTC

v_call: TRBV6-5
j_call: TRBJ1-2
d_call: NA
clone_size: NA
cdr3_aa: CASSFGLSGGYTF
cdr3_nt: TGTGCCAGCAGTTTCGGTCTCTCAGGTGGCTACACCTTC

v_call: TRBV6-1
j_call: TRBJ1-5
d_call: NA
clone_size: NA
cdr3_aa: CASSEQGSQPQHF
cdr3_nt: TGTGCCAGCAGTGAACAGGGCTCTCAGCCCCAGCATTTT

v_call: TRBV7-8
j_call: TRBJ2-7
d_call: NA
clone_size: NA
cdr3_aa: CASSRTSYEQYF
cdr3_nt: TGTGCCAGCAGCCGGACCTCCTACGAGCAGTACTTC

v_call: TRBV11-2
j_call: TRBJ2-7
d_call: TRBD1
clone_size: NA
cdr3_aa: CASSRGTGGPYEQYF
cdr3_nt: TGTGCCAGCAGCCGCGGGACAGGGGGGCCCTACGAGCAGTACTTC

v_call: TRBV5-6
j_call: TRBJ2-7
d_call: NA
clone_size: NA
cdr3_aa: CASSMNPGTPAYEQYF
cdr3_nt: TGTGCCAGCAGTATGAACCCAGGGACCCCTGCCTACGAGCAGTACTTC

v_call: TRBV6-1
j_call: TRBJ2-7
d_call: TRBD2
clone_size: NA
cdr3_aa: CASSEQGTGGYEQYF
cdr3_nt: TGTGCCAGCAGTGAACAAGGCACGGGGGGTTACGAGCAGTACTTC

v_call: TRBV5-1
j_call: TRBJ1-4
d_call: NA
clone_size: NA
cdr3_aa: CASTQTPGGSGKLFF
cdr3_nt: TGCGCCAGCACCCAAACGCCGGGGGGTAGCGGAAAACTGTTTTTT

v_call: TRBV11-2
j_call: TRBJ1-5
d_call: NA
clone_size: NA
cdr3_aa: CASSPTGADQPQHF
cdr3_nt: TGTGCCAGCAGCCCGACTGGGGCTGATCAGCCCCAGCATTTT

v_call: TRBV19
j_call: TRBJ2-3
d_call: NA
clone_size: NA
cdr3_aa: CASSLRRPTHTDTQYF
cdr3_nt: TGTGCCAGTAGCCTGAGGAGGCCTACCCACACAGATACGCAGTATTTT

v_call: TRBV9
j_call: TRBJ2-7
d_call: TRBD2
clone_size: NA
cdr3_aa: CASSAPTLAGLDEQYF
cdr3_nt: TGTGCCAGCAGCGCGCCTACACTAGCGGGGTTGGACGAGCAGTACTTC

v_call: TRBV6-1
j_call: TRBJ1-1
d_call: NA
clone_size: few
cdr3_aa: CASSEGGSGNTEAFF
cdr3_nt: TGTGCCAGCAGTGAAGGGGGGTCGGGGAACACTGAAGCTTTCTTT

v_call: TRBV11-2
j_call: TRBJ1-1
d_call: NA
clone_size: once
cdr3_aa: CASSPGSNTEAFF
cdr3_nt: TGTGCCAGCAGCCCAGGCTCGAACACTGAAGCTTTCTTT

v_call: TRBV6-4
j_call: TRBJ1-1
d_call: TRBD1
clone_size: NA
cdr3_aa: CASSDSPGGTEAFF
cdr3_nt: TGTGCCAGCAGTGACTCGCCAGGGGGCACTGAAGCTTTCTTT

v_call: TRBV15
j_call: TRBJ2-2
d_call: NA
clone_size: NA
cdr3_aa: CATRGVRATGELFF
cdr3_nt: TGTGCCACTAGGGGCGTTCGGGCGACCGGGGAGCTGTTTTTT

v_call: TRBV5-6
j_call: TRBJ2-1
d_call: NA
clone_size: once
cdr3_aa: CASNPGTRGQSSYNEQFF
cdr3_nt: TGTGCCAGCAACCCGGGGACCAGGGGTCAAAGCTCCTACAATGAGCAGTTCTTC

v_call: TRBV7-9
j_call: TRBJ1-2
d_call: NA
clone_size: NA
cdr3_aa: CASSQWDYSGYTF
cdr3_nt: TGTGCCAGCAGCCAATGGGACTATTCTGGCTACACCTTC

v_call: TRBV15
j_call: TRBJ1-2
d_call: NA
clone_size: NA
cdr3_aa: CATSTGRSDYGYTF
cdr3_nt: TGTGCCACCAGCACTGGACGGTCGGACTATGGCTACACCTTC

v_call: TRBV18
j_call: TRBJ2-3
d_call: NA
clone_size: NA
cdr3_aa: CASSPRASTDTQYF
cdr3_nt: TGTGCCAGCTCACCACGAGCGAGCACAGATACGCAGTATTTT

v_call: TRBV5-4
j_call: TRBJ2-7
d_call: NA
clone_size: NA
cdr3_aa: CASSLEGYEQYF
cdr3_nt: TGTGCCAGCAGCTTGGAGGGGTACGAGCAGTACTTC

v_call: TRBV4-2
j_call: TRBJ1-2
d_call: TRBD1
clone_size: NA
cdr3_aa: CASRPLTGGSGGYTF
cdr3_nt: TGTGCCAGCAGGCCCTTGACAGGGGGAAGTGGTGGCTACACCTTC